The clone carrying this TCR beta chain was observed a few times. cDNA libraries of TCR beta carried unique molecular identifiers. A single record per CDR3 protein comes from TCRdb applying MiXCR to the PCR reads. The repertoire holds approximately 630,000 distinct CDR3 sequences, with approximately 59% as singletons. These data are taken from a study of post-analysis software for immune sequencing data. This TCR derives from a girl aged 2-10 years with multiple sclerosis. Material: blood.

CDR3 loop: CASSLSLDLNEQFF. Written as DNA, the CDR3 is TGTGCCAGCAGTTTATCGCTGGATTTGAATGAGCAGTTCTTC. The chain joins TRBV27 to TRBJ2-1; no reliable D call. CDR1 and CDR2 from the germline V gene are MNHEY and SMNVEV (reference sequence). V was shortened by 0 bases and J by 7 bases, with 10 bases between the two germline ends. This CDR3 spans 14 amino acids.